The T cell receptor beta chain under discussion was sequenced for a study of blood T cell repertoires in COVID-19. V was trimmed by 5 bases and J by 3 bases, leaving 8 bases between them. CDR1 and CDR2 from the germline V gene are MDHEN and SYDVKM. The CDR3 runs to 13 residues. The table came from immunoSEQ multiplex PCR; TCRdb's copy has only in-frame clones and leaves some out. The data show 95,000 to 110,000 clones, about 90% seen once. This TCR derives from a man in his forties or fifties with acute or convalescent COVID-19. Sequenced: peripheral blood. The chain links TRBV28 to TRBJ1-5; no definite D call. CDR3 amino acids: CASSGQINQPQHF. CDR3 nucleotides: TGTGCCAGCAGTGGGCAGATCAATCAGCCCCAGCATTTT.